This T cell receptor beta chain was captured in a study of shared clonotypes between healthy human individuals (TCRdb year 2020). Study-wide context: The cohort included a few men and a couple of women between 18 and 49 years of age. Leukapheresis yielded between about 0.85 and 10 billion PBMCs per donor. Per donor, three plates each were used for CD4 naive and CD4 memory, two for CD8 naive, and one for CD8 memory. To estimate repertoire size and how much clonotype sharing occurs between individuals, the study deeply sequenced the blood TCR repertoires of five healthy adults. To increase sequencing depth and limit assay-specific biases, different laboratories used diverse techniques to prepare libraries and sequence TCR repertoires. On the study overall, not on this receptor specifically: Incomplete sequencing was indicated by rarefaction of sorted-subset datasets, despite the large sequencing depth. Compared with non-shared clonotypes, clonotypes shared by all four sorted-subset donors had higher generation probabilities. Pairwise subsampling led to the expectation that sequencing depth would affect the degree of clonotype sharing among donors. The genetic and exposure-history diversity represented was limited by the small number of donors. Naive subsets generally had larger estimated clonotype richness than memory subsets did. Sampling was restricted to blood, and TCR repertoires in tissue are likely to differ from TCR repertoires in blood. Across a handful of donors, approximately 5% of naive CD4, approximately 4% of naive CD8, 2% to 2.5% of memory CD4, and around 0.4% of memory CD8 clonotypes were shared.

Healthy HIV-negative adults with no recently reported acute infections or vaccinations were included as donors. Every donor was a Caucasian adult living in Nashville, Tennessee, USA. CD4+ T cells were enriched by magnetic negative selection, after which naive cells were positively selected on CD45RA and the negative fraction was taken as the memory subset. Blood was obtained by leukapheresis, after which PBMCs were separated by Ficoll-Histopaque density gradient centrifugation and cryopreserved in liquid nitrogen vapor phase. Analytical flow cytometry was used to check the purity and quantity of every magnetically sorted T cell population. Genomic DNA was isolated from every sorted fraction and measured by UV absorbance on a Nanodrop 2000c. Using the deep immunoSEQ assay, TCR CDR3 regions were amplified from genomic DNA by multiplex PCR. For each cell subset, the extracted genomic DNA was distributed evenly across all wells of several immunoSEQ 96-well plates, and each plate served as one replicate. For sorted subsets, each replicate PCR was loaded with 200 ng genomic DNA, equivalent to some 31,000 T cell genomes. The purified libraries were quantified using a Qubit 3.0 fluorometer, sized with a Bioanalyzer 2100, and then quantified again using the KAPA Library Quantification kit. Every immunoSEQ 96-well plate was sequenced on a separate single-read 150-cycle Illumina NextSeq 550 flow cell. Per the source publication's procedure: The immunoSEQ output contained only junctional sequences without quality scores, so filtering could not match that applied to full-length reads. Sequences were annotated with PyIR, a Python wrapper for IgBLAST v1.9, using IMGT germline references to assign V/J genes and CDR3. Any read was removed if the V/J assignment was weak (E-value above 1e-6), the CDR3 was missing, or the read contained stop codons, out-of-frame junctions, or ambiguous translated residues. V3J clonotypes were defined as sequences sharing the same inferred V gene, J gene, and CDR3 amino acid sequence. Percentage overlap between repertoires was computed as shared unique clonotypes divided by the size of the smaller repertoire. RTK rarefaction, the Chao1 estimator, and Recon v2.1 estimates of unobserved clonotypes were used to assess repertoire richness. OLGA was used to compute generation probabilities for all TCRbeta clonotypes that the gDNA method yielded from a few donors. Not all clones reach the TCRdb copy of this immuneACCESS table, which keeps in-frame sequences only. Checked studies attribute under half of the gap to unresolved V genes and leave the rest unexplained. V, J and clone size are taken as reported in that table, and D and trimming were inferred from the DNA itself. Here the sample has roughly 500,000 clones; roughly 95% occur a single time. The ten biggest clones cover about 0.059% of the sample.

The germline V end is reduced by 0 bases and the J end by 3 bases; junction bases left unmatched: 7. CDR1 and CDR2 were assigned from the germline V gene as SGHRS and YFSETQ. Measured from the cysteine to the phenylalanine, the CDR3 is 17 residues long. Just the 51-base CDR3 DNA is kept, in frame starting at base 1. On this clone: The target of this receptor is not known. Base qualities are not recorded, but no much larger clone differs from it by a single base.

This TCR derives from a woman in her twenties or thirties in good health. Recombination linked TRBV5-1 to TRBJ2-3; 10 of the junction bases match TRBD1. Sequencing was performed on naive CD4+ T cells sorted from blood. The cell subset or site label, as the study defines it: CD45RA+ positively selected. The CDR3 loop reads CASSLEGRGQGTDTQYF. The nucleotide sequence reads TGCGCCAGCAGCTTGGAGGGTCGGGGACAGGGGACAGATACGCAGTATTTT.